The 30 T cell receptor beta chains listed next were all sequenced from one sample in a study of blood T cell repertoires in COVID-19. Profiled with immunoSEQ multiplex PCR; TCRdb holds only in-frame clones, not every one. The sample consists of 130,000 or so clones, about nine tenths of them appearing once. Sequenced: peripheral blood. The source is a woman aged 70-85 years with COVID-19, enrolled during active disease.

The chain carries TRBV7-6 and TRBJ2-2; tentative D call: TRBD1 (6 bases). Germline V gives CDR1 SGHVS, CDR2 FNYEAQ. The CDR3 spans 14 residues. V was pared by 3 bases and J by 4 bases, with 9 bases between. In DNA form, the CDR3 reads TGTGCCAGCAGCTTGGGACACCTCACCGGGGAGCTGTTTTTT. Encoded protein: CASSLGHLTGELFF.

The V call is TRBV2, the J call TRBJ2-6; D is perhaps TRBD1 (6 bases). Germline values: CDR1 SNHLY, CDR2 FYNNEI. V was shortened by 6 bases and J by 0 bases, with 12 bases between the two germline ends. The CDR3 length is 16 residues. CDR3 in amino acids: CASRTNRVSGANVLTF. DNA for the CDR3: TGTGCCAGCAGGACTAACAGGGTCTCTGGGGCCAACGTCCTGACTTTC.

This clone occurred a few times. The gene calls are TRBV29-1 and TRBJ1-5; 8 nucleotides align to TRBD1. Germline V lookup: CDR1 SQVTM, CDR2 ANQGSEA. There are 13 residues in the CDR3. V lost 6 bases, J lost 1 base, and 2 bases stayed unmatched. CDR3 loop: CSVRTGSNQPQHF. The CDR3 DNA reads TGCAGCGTAAGGACAGGGAGCAATCAGCCCCAGCATTTT.

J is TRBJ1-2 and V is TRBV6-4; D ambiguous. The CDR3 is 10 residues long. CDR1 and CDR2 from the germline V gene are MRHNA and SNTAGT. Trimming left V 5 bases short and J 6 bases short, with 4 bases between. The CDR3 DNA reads TGTGCCAGCAGTATCGATGGCTACACCTTC. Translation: CASSIDGYTF.

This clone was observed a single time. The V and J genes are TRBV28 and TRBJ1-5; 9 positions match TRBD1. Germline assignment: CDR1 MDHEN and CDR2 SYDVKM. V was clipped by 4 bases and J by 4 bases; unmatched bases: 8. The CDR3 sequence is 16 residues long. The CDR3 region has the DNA TGTGCCAGCAGTTCGACCGGGACAGGGCCTAATCAGCCCCAGCATTTT. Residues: CASSSTGTGPNQPQHF.

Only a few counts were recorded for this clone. The DNA for the CDR3 is TGTGCCAGCAGTCCGGGACAGAATAGCAATCAGCCCCAGCATTTT. The encoded protein is CASSPGQNSNQPQHF. The rearrangement links TRBV6-5 to TRBJ1-5, with TRBD1 matching over 7 bases. Trimming at V came to 5 bases and at J to 0 bases, leaving 4 bases not matched to a gene. CDR3 size: 15 residues. CDR1 MNHEY and CDR2 SVGAGI come from the germline V gene.

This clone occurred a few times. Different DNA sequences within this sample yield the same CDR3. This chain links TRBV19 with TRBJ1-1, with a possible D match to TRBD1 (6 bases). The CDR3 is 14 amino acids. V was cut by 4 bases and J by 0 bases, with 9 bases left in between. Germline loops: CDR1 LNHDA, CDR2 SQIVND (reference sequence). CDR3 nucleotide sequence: TGTGCCAGTAGTACGGACAGACTGAACACTGAAGCTTTCTTT. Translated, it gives CASSTDRLNTEAFF. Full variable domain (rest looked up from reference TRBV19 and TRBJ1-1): DGGITQSPKYLFRKEGQNVTLSCEQNLNHDAMYWYRQDPGQGLRLIYYSQIVNDFQKGDIAEGYSVSREKKESFPLTVTSAQKNPTAFYLCASSTDRLNTEAFFGQGTRLTVV.

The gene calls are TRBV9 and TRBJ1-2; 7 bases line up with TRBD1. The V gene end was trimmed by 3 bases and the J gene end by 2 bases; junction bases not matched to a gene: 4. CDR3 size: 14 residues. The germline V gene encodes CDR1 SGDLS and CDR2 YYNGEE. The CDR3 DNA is TGTGCCAGCAGCGCCACGACAGGGAACTATGGCTACACCTTC. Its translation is CASSATTGNYGYTF.

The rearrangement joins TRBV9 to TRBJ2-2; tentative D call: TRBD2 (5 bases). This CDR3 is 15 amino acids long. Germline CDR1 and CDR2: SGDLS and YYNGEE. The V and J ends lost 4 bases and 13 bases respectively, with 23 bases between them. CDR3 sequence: CASSHGTGIPLRLFF. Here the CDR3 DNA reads TGTGCCAGCAGCCACGGTACGGGAATCCCACTCAGGCTGTTTTTT. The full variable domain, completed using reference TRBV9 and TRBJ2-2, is DSGVTQTPKHLITATGQRVTLRCSPRSGDLSVYWYQQSLDQGLQFLIQYYNGEERAKGNILERFSAQQFPDLHSELNLSSLELGDSALYFCASSHGTGIPLRLFFGEGSRLTVL.

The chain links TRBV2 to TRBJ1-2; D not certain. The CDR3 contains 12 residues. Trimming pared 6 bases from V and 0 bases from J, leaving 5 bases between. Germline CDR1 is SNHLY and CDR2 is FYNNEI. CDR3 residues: CASSPANYGYTF. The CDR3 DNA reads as TGTGCCAGCAGCCCAGCTAACTATGGCTACACCTTC.

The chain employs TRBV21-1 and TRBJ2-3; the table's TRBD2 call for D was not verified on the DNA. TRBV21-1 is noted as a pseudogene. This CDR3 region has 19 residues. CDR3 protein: CASSKAPHTSGGSTDTQYF. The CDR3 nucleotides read TGTGCCAGCAGCAAAGCCCCCCATACTAGCGGGGGGAGCACAGATACGCAGTATTTT.

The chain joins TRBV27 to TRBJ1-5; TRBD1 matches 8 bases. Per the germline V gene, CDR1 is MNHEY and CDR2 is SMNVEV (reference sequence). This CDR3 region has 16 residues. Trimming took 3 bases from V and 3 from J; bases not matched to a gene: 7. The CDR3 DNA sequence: TGTGCCAGCAGTTTTGAATACAGGGGGAACAATCAGCCCCAGCATTTT. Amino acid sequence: CASSFEYRGNNQPQHF.

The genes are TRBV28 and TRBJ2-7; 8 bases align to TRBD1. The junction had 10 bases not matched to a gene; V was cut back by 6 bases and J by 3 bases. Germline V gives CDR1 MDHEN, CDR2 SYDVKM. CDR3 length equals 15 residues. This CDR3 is CASSPPGGSSYEQYF. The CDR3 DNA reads TGTGCCAGCAGCCCACCAGGGGGCAGTAGCTACGAGCAGTACTTC. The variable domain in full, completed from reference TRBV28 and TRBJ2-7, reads DVKVTQSSRYLVKRTGEKVFLECVQDMDHENMFWYRQDPGLGLRLIYFSYDVKMKEKGDIPEGYSVSREKKERFSLILESASTNQTSMYLCASSPPGGSSYEQYFGPGTRLTVT.

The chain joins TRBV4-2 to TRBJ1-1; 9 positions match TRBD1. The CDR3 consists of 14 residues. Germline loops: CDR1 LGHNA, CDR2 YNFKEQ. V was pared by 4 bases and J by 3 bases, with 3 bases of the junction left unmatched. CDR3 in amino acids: CASSRTGEDTEAFF. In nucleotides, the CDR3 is TGTGCCAGCAGCCGGACAGGGGAAGACACTGAAGCTTTCTTT.

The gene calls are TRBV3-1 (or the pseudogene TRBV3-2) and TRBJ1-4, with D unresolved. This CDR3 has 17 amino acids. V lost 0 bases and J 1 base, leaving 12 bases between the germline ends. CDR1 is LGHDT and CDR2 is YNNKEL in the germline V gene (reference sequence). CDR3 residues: CASSQDVWSGTNEKLFF. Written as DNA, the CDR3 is TGTGCCAGCAGCCAAGATGTTTGGAGCGGAACTAATGAAAAACTGTTTTTT.

CDR3 in DNA: TGTGCCAGCTCACAGGGACCAAATACGCAGTATTTT. Translation: CASSQGPNTQYF. The J gene is TRBJ2-3, the V gene TRBV24-1; possible D gene TRBD1, 6 bases. The germline V gene encodes CDR1 KGHDR and CDR2 SFDVKD. V was cut by 11 bases and J by 7 bases, with 15 bases left in between. This CDR3 is built from 12 residues.

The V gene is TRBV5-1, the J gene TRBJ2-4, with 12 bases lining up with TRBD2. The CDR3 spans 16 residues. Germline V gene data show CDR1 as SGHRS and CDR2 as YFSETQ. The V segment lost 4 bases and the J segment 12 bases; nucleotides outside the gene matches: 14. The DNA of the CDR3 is TGCGCCAGCAGCGAAGATCCCCTAGCGGGGGGGACTGGTCAGTACTTC. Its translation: CASSEDPLAGGTGQYF. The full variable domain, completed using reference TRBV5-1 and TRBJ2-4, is KAGVTQTPRYLIKTRGQQVTLSCSPISGHRSVSWYQQTPGQGLQFLFEYFSETQRNKGNFPGRFSGRQFSNSRSEMNVSTLELGDSALYLCASSEDPLAGGTGQYFGAGTRLSVL.

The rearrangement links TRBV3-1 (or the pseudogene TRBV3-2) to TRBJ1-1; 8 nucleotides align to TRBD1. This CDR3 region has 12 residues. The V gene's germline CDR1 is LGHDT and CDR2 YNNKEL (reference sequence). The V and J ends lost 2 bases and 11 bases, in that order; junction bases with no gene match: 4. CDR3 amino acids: CASSQRQGSAFF. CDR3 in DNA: TGTGCCAGCAGCCAAAGACAGGGGTCGGCTTTCTTT.

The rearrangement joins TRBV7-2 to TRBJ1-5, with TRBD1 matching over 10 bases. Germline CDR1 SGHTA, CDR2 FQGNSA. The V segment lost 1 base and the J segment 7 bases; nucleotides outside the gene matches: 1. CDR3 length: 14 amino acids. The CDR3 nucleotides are TGTGCCAGCAGCTTAGGGGGACAGGGGCAGCCCCAGCATTTT. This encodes CASSLGGQGQPQHF.

The CDR3 spells CASSLGAEQYQETQYF. In DNA form, the CDR3 reads TGTGCCAGCAGCTTGGGGGCCGAGCAGTACCAAGAGACCCAGTACTTC. V gene TRBV11-2 combines with J gene TRBJ2-5; D is possibly TRBD1 (6 bases). Germline CDR1 is SGHAT and CDR2 is FQNNGV. Deletions cut 3 bases from V and 0 bases from J, with 14 bases between. The CDR3 runs 16 residues.

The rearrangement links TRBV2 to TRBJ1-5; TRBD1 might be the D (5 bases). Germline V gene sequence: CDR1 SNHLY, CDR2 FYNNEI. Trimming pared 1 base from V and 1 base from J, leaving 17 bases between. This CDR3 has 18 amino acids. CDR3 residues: CASSEDLSGWGSNQPQHF. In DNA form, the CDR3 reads TGTGCCAGCAGTGAAGACCTCAGTGGGTGGGGCAGCAATCAGCCCCAGCATTTT.

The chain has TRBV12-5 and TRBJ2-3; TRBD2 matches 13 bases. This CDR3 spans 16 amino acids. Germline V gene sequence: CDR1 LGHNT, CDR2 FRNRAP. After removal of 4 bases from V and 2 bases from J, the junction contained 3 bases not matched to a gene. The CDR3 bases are TGTGCTAGTGGTTCCGGACTAGCGGGGGCCACAGATACGCAGTATTTT. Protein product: CASGSGLAGATDTQYF.

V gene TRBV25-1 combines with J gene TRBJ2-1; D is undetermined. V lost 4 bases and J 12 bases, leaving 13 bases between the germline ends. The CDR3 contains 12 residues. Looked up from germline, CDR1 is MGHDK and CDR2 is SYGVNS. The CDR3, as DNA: TGTGCCAGCAGTGGAAACAATCGCGGGCAGTTCTTC. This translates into CASSGNNRGQFF.

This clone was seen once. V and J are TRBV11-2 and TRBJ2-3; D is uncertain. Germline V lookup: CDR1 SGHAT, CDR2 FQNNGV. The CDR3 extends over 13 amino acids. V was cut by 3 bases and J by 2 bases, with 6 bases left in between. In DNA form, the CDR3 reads TGTGCCAGCAGCTTTTCCCACACAGATACGCAGTATTTT. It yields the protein CASSFSHTDTQYF.

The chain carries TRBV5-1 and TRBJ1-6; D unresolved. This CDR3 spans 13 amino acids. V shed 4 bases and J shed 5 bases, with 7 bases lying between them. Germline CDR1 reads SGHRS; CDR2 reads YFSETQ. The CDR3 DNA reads TGCGCCAGCAGCCCGCGCCATAATTCACCCCTCCACTTT. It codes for CASSPRHNSPLHF.

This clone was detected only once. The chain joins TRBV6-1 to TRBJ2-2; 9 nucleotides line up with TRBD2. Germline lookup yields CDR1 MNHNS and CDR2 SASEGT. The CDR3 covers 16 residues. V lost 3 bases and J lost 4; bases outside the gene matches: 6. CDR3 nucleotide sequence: TGTGCCAGCAGTGATCAGCGGCGGGGGGGCACCGGGGAGCTGTTTTTT. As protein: CASSDQRRGGTGELFF.

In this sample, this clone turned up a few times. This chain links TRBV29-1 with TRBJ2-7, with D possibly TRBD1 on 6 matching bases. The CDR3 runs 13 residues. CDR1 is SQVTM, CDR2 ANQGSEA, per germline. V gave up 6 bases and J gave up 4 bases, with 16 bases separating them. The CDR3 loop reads CSVADRLGYEQYF. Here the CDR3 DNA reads TGCAGCGTCGCAGACAGGTTGGGTTACGAGCAGTACTTC.

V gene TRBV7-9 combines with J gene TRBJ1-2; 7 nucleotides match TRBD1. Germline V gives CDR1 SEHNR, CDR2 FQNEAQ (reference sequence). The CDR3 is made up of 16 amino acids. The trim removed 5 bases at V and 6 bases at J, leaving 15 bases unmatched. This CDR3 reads CASSPGPDRASDGYTF. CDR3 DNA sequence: TGTGCCAGCAGCCCCGGACCAGACAGGGCTTCGGATGGCTACACCTTC.

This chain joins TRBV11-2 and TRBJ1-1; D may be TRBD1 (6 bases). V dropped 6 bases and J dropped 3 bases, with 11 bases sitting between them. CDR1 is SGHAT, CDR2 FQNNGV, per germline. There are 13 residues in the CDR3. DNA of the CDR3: TGTGCCAGCAGTAACAGGGACCACACTGAAGCTTTCTTT. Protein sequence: CASSNRDHTEAFF.

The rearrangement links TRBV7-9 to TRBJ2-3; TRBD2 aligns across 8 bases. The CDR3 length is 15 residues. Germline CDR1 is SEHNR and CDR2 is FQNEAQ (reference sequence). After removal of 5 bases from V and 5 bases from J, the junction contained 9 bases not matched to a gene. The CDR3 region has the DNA TGTGCCAGCAGCGAAGCGGGGGACTACGGAGATACGCAGTATTTT. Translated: CASSEAGDYGDTQYF.